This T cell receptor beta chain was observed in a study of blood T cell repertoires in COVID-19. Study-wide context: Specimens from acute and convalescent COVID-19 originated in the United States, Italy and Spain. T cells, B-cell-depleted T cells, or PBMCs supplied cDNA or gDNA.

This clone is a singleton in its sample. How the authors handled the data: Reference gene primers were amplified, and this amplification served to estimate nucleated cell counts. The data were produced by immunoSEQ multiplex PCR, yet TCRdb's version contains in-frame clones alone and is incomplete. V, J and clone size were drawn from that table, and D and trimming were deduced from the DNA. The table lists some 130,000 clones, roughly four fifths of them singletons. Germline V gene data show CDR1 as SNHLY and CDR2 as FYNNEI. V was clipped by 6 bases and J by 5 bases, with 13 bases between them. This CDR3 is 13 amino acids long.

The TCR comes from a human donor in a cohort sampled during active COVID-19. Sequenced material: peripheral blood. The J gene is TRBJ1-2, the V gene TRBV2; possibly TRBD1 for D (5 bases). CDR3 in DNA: TGTGCCAGCAGGTTGGAGGGGTGGTATGGCTACACCTTC. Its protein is CASRLEGWYGYTF.